One and the same sample provided the 16 T cell receptor beta chains below, sequenced in a study of T cells after posttransplantation cyclophosphamide. The naive gate required viable CD3+CD4+ or CD3+CD8+ cells with CCR7+CD45RA+CD45RO-CD95-CD27+CD28+ phenotype. Produced via immunoSEQ multiplex PCR; TCRdb's table is partial and in-frame only. The sample has 8,500 to 10,000 clones; 95% to 98% are singletons. Material for sequencing was naive CD4+ T cells sorted from PBMCs. The receptors originated from an older woman in good health, CMV-negative, and a related stem cell transplant donor.

The rearrangement uses TRBV7-2 and TRBJ1-3; D might be TRBD1 (6 bases). Trimming shortened V by 10 bases and J by 4 bases, and 14 bases separated the two germline ends. The CDR3 is 13 amino acids. The germline V gene encodes CDR1 SGHTA and CDR2 FQGNSA. This chain's CDR3 is CAIRVGAGNTIYF. CDR3 DNA sequence: TGTGCCATCCGCGTGGGGGCCGGAAACACCATATATTTT. The full variable domain, in which reference TRBV7-2 and TRBJ1-3 provide the parts outside the CDR3, is GAGVSQSPSNKVTEKGKDVELRCDPISGHTALYWYRQSLGQGLEFLIYFQGNSAPDKSGLPSDRFSAERTGGSVSTLTIQRTQQEDSAVYLCAIRVGAGNTIYFGEGSWLTVV.

CDR3 amino acids: CAAAGMHYGYTF. The CDR3 nucleotides read TGTGCCGCCGCGGGGATGCACTATGGCTACACCTTC. The rearrangement uses TRBV28 and TRBJ1-2; the D is unclear. Germline values: CDR1 MDHEN, CDR2 SYDVKM. The CDR3 consists of 12 residues. Trimming removed 11 bases from V and 3 bases from J, with 13 bases in between.

The chain carries TRBV7-2 and TRBJ1-5; a possible D gene is TRBD1 (5 bases). Trimming stripped 5 bases from V and 4 bases from J, with 15 bases between. The germline V gene has CDR1 SGHTA and CDR2 FQGNSA. The CDR3 runs to 15 residues. The CDR3 DNA is TGTGCCAGCAGCCCAGGGAGGGCTCCTAATCAGCCCCAGCATTTT. It encodes CASSPGRAPNQPQHF.

This clone was seen a single time. The V and J genes are TRBV28 and TRBJ2-1; 9 bases line up with TRBD2. Germline CDR1 and CDR2: MDHEN and SYDVKM. CDR3 size: 17 residues. With 7 bases clipped from V and 1 base from J, the junction kept 11 bases outside the gene matches. The CDR3 spells CASNLPFSGRSYNEQFF. CDR3 in DNA: TGTGCCAGCAACCTCCCTTTTAGCGGGAGATCCTACAATGAGCAGTTCTTC. Full variable domain (rest looked up from reference TRBV28 and TRBJ2-1): DVKVTQSSRYLVKRTGEKVFLECVQDMDHENMFWYRQDPGLGLRLIYFSYDVKMKEKGDIPEGYSVSREKKERFSLILESASTNQTSMYLCASNLPFSGRSYNEQFFGPGTRLTVL.

The chain is built from TRBV5-4 and TRBJ2-4; TRBD2 agrees at 10 bases. With V trimmed by 0 bases and J by 8 bases, 8 bases remained unmatched. Germline CDR1 is SGHNT and CDR2 is YYREEE (reference sequence). The CDR3 extends over 16 amino acids. The CDR3 reads CASSLGVSGGSDIQYF. The CDR3 coding sequence is TGTGCCAGCAGCTTGGGTGTTAGCGGGGGGTCTGACATTCAGTACTTC.

Points on this clone: A read error may produce the germline difference seen at one junction end. The gene calls are TRBV7-7 and TRBJ2-5, with 7 nucleotides matching TRBD1. CDR3 length: 14 residues. CDR1 SSHAT and CDR2 FNYEAQ come from the germline V gene (reference sequence). The CDR3 DNA sequence: TGTGCTAGCAGCTTGAACAGGGGTGGGGAGACCCAGTACTTC. Its translation is CASSLNRGGETQYF. Full variable domain (outside the CDR3, taken from reference TRBV7-7 and TRBJ2-5): GAGVSQSPRYKVTKRGQDVTLRCDPISSHATLYWYQQALGQGPEFLTYFNYEAQPDKSGLPSDRFSAERPEGSISTLTIQRTEQRDSAMYRCASSLNRGGETQYFGPGTRLLVL.

The chain combines TRBV19 with TRBJ2-4; D may be TRBD1 (6 bases). The germline gives CDR1 LNHDA, CDR2 SQIVND (reference sequence). Trimming stripped 8 bases from V and 3 bases from J, with 17 bases between. This CDR3 has 15 amino acids. The CDR3 nucleotides are TGTGCCAGTGGATACAGGGATGGAGTCAAAAACATTCAGTACTTC. Its translation: CASGYRDGVKNIQYF. The whole variable domain, filled in from reference TRBV19 and TRBJ2-4, reads DGGITQSPKYLFRKEGQNVTLSCEQNLNHDAMYWYRQDPGQGLRLIYYSQIVNDFQKGDIAEGYSVSREKKESFPLTVTSAQKNPTAFYLCASGYRDGVKNIQYFGAGTRLSVL.

The V call is TRBV15, the J call TRBJ2-7; 7 bases are a match to TRBD2. The CDR3 covers 13 residues. The J segment lost 2 bases and the V segment lost 3 bases, leaving 1 base of the junction unmatched. The germline V gene encodes CDR1 LNHNV and CDR2 YYDKDF (reference sequence). The CDR3 DNA reads as TGTGCCACCAGCAGGGGACTACCCTACGAGCAGTACTTC. Its protein product is CATSRGLPYEQYF.

The chain uses TRBV7-9 and TRBJ1-4; D perhaps matches TRBD1 (6 bases). Trimming removed 3 bases from V and 5 bases from J, with 10 bases in between. Germline CDR1 SEHNR, CDR2 FQNEAQ (reference sequence). The CDR3 is 14 residues long. DNA of the CDR3: TGTGCCAGCAGCTTGGGGGCAGGGAATGAAAAACTGTTTTTT. Its protein is CASSLGAGNEKLFF.

The V call is TRBV7-3, the J call TRBJ2-1; a weak D match, TRBD2 (6 bases). Germline-derived CDR1 and CDR2 are SGHTA and FQGTGA. The CDR3 has 14 residues. V was shortened by 3 bases and J by 8 bases, with 14 bases between the two germline ends. The CDR3 reads CASSLAGGEDEQFF. In nucleotides, the CDR3 is TGTGCCAGCAGCTTGGCGGGTGGGGAGGATGAGCAGTTCTTC.

The chain has TRBV18 and TRBJ1-2; D may be TRBD1 (5 bases). This CDR3 contains 13 residues. The germline V gene encodes CDR1 KGHSH and CDR2 LQKENI. Trimming took 2 bases from V and 2 from J, leaving 6 bases between them. CDR3 DNA sequence: TGTGCCAGCTCACCAGGACACAACTATGGCTACACCTTC. It encodes CASSPGHNYGYTF.

The gene calls are TRBV5-4 and TRBJ2-7; the match to TRBD1 covers 12 bases. The CDR3 contains 17 residues. The germline V gene has CDR1 SGHNT and CDR2 YYREEE (reference sequence). The V gene end was trimmed by 4 bases and the J gene end by 5 bases; junction bases not matched to a gene: 13. The CDR3 nucleotides read TGTGCCAGCAGCCCTCTTTCCGGGACAGGGGGCTTTAACGAGCAGTACTTC. Protein product: CASSPLSGTGGFNEQYF.

The rearrangement uses TRBV6-1 and TRBJ2-2, with D perhaps TRBD2 (5 bases). Germline V CDR1 and CDR2: MNHNS, SASEGT. This CDR3 is built from 15 residues. V was cut by 4 bases and J by 2 bases, with 11 bases left in between. The CDR3 protein is CASSGLARNTGELFF. The CDR3 coding sequence is TGTGCCAGCAGTGGTCTAGCCCGAAACACCGGGGAGCTGTTTTTT.

This chain links TRBV30 with TRBJ2-1; 8 bases map to TRBD2. The V gene's germline CDR1 is GTSNPN and CDR2 SVGIG (reference sequence). Trimming took 4 bases from V and 6 from J; bases not matched to a gene: 8. The CDR3 loop spans 14 amino acids. CDR3 in amino acids: CAWKPSGSTNEQFF. The CDR3 nucleotides are TGTGCCTGGAAACCAAGCGGGAGCACCAATGAGCAGTTCTTC. The whole variable domain, filled in from reference TRBV30 and TRBJ2-1, reads SQTIHQWPATLVQPVGSPLSLECTVEGTSNPNLYWYRQAAGRGLQLLFYSVGIGQISSEVPQNLSASRPQDRQFILSSKKLLLSDSGFYLCAWKPSGSTNEQFFGPGTRLTVL.

The V and J genes are TRBV28 and TRBJ1-4; TRBD1 matches at 7 bases. CDR3 length: 14 amino acids. Germline CDR1 is MDHEN and CDR2 is SYDVKM. With V trimmed by 5 bases and J by 7 bases, 7 bases remained unmatched. DNA for the CDR3: TGTGCCAGCAGTCTAGGGGGCGCGGGTGAAAAACTGTTTTTT. Translation: CASSLGGAGEKLFF.

V gene TRBV5-1 combines with J gene TRBJ2-1; 13 bases agree with TRBD2. This CDR3 region has 18 residues. V lost 4 bases and J lost 0; bases outside the gene matches: 7. Looked up from germline, CDR1 is SGHRS and CDR2 is YFSETQ. CDR3 sequence (DNA): TGCGCCAGCAGCAGTGGGACTAGCGGGGCCAGCTCCTACAATGAGCAGTTCTTC. The encoded protein is CASSSGTSGASSYNEQFF.